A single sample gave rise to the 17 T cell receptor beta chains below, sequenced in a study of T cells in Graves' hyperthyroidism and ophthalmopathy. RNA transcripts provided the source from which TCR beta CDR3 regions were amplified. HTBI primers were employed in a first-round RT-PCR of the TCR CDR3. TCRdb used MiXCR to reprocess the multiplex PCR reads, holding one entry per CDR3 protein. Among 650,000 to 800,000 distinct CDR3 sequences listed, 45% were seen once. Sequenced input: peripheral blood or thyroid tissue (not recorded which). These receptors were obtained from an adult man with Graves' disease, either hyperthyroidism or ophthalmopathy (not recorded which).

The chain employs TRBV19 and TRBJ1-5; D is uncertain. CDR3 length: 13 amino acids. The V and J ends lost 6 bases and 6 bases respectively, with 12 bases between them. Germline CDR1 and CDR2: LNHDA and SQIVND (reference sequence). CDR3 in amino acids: CASSPQLVQPQHF. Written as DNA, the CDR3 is TGTGCCAGTAGCCCCCAGTTAGTTCAGCCCCAGCATTTT. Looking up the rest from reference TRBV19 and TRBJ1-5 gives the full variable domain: DGGITQSPKYLFRKEGQNVTLSCEQNLNHDAMYWYRQDPGQGLRLIYYSQIVNDFQKGDIAEGYSVSREKKESFPLTVTSAQKNPTAFYLCASSPQLVQPQHFGDGTRLSIL.

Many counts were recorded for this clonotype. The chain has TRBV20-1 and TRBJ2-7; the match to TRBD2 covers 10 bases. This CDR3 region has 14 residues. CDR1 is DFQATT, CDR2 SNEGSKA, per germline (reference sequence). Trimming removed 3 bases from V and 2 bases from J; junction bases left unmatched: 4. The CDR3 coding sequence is TGCAGTGCTAGGGATAGCGGGAGGCCCTACGAGCAGTACTTC. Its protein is CSARDSGRPYEQYF.

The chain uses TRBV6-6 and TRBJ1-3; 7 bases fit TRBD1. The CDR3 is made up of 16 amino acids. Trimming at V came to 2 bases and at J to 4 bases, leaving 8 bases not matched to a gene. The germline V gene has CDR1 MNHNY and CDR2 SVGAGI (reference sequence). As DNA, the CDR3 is TGTGCCAGCAGTTACGTTAACAGGGGAGACGGAAACACCATATATTTT. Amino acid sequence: CASSYVNRGDGNTIYF.

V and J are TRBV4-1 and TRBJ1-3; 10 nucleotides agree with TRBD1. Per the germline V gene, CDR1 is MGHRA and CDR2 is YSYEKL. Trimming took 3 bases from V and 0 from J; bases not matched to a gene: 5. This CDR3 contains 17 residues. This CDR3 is CASSHLDRGSSGNTIYF. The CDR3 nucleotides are TGCGCCAGCAGCCATCTGGACAGGGGGTCCTCTGGAAACACCATATATTTT.

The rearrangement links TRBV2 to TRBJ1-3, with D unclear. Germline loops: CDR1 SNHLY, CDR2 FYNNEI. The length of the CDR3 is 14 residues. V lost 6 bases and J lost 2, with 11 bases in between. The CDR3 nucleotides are TGTGCCAGCAGGGGAGTGGGGACTGGAAACACCATATATTTT. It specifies CASRGVGTGNTIYF.

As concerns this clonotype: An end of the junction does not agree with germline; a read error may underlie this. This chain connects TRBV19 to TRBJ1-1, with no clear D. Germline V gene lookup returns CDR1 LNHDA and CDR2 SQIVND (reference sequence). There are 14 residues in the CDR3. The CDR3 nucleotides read TGTGCCAGTAGTATGGAGAACACAAGGACTGAAGCTCTCTTT. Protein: CASSMENTRTEALF.

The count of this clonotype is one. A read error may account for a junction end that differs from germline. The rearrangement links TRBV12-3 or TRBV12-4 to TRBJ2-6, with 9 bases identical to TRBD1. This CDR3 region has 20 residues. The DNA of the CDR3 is TGTGCCAGCAGTGAAGGGATTTACGAGACAGGGGGGTCCGGGGCCAACGGCCTGACTTTC. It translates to CASSEGIYETGGSGANGLTF.

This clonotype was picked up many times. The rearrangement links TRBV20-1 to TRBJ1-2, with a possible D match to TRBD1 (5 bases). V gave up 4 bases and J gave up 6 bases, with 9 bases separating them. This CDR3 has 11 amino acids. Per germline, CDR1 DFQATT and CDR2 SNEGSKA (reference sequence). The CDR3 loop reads CSATGDHGYTF. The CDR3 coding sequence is TGCAGTGCTACCGGGGACCATGGCTACACCTTC.

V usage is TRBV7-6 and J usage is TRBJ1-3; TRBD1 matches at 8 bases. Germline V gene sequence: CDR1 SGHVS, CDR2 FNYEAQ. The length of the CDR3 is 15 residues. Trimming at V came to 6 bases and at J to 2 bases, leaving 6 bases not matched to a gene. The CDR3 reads CASRDRGNAGNTIYF. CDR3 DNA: TGTGCCAGCAGAGACAGGGGTAACGCTGGAAACACCATATATTTT.

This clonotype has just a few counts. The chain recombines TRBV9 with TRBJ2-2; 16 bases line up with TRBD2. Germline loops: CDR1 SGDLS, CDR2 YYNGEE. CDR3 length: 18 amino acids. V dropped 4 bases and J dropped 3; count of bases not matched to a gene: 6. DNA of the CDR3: TGTGCCAGCAGCCCGGGACTAGCGGGAGGGTTGGACACCGGGGAGCTGTTTTTT. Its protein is CASSPGLAGGLDTGELFF. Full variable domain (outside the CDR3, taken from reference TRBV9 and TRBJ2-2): DSGVTQTPKHLITATGQRVTLRCSPRSGDLSVYWYQQSLDQGLQFLIQYYNGEERAKGNILERFSAQQFPDLHSELNLSSLELGDSALYFCASSPGLAGGLDTGELFFGEGSRLTVL.

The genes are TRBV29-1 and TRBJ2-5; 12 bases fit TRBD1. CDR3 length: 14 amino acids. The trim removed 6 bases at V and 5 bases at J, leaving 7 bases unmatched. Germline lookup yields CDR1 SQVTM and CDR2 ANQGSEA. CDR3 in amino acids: CSVLGQGAKETQYF. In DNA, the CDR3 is TGCAGCGTCCTGGGACAGGGGGCCAAGGAGACCCAGTACTTC. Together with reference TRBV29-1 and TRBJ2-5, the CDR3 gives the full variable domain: SAVISQKPSRDICQRGTSLTIQCQVDSQVTMMFWYRQQPGQSLTLIATANQGSEATYESGFVIDKFPISRPNLTFSTLTVSNMSPEDSSIYLCSVLGQGAKETQYFGPGTRLLVL.

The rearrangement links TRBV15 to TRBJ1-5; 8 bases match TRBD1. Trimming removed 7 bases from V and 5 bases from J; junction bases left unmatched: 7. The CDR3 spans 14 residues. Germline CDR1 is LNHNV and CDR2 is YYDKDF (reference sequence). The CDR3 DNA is TGTGCCACCAACCTGGACAGGGCCCATCAGCCCCAGCATTTT. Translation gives CATNLDRAHQPQHF.

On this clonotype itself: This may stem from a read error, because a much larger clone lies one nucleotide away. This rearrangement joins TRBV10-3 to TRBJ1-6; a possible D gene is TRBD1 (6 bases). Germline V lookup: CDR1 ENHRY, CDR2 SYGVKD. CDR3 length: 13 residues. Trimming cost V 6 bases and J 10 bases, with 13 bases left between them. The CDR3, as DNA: TGTGCCATCAGAGGGACAAGGGAGTCACCCCTCCACTTT. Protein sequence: CAIRGTRESPLHF.

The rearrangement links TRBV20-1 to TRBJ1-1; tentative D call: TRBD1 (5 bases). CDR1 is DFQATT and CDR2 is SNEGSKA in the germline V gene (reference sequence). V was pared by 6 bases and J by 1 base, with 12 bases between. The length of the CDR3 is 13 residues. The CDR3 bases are TGCAGTGCAGTGGGGCGGAAGAACACTGAAGCTTTCTTT. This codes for CSAVGRKNTEAFF.

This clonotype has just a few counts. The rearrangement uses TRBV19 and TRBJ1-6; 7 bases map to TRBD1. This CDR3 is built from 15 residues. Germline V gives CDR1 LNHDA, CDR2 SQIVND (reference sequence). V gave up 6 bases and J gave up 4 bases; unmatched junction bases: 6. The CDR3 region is CASRSSDRYNSPLHF. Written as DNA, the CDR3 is TGTGCCAGTAGATCCTCGGACAGGTATAATTCACCCCTCCACTTT. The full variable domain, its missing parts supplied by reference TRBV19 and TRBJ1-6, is DGGITQSPKYLFRKEGQNVTLSCEQNLNHDAMYWYRQDPGQGLRLIYYSQIVNDFQKGDIAEGYSVSREKKESFPLTVTSAQKNPTAFYLCASRSSDRYNSPLHFGNGTRLTVT.

CDR3 loop: CASSPRQSWTVPNEQFF. CDR3 DNA: TGTGCCAGCAGCCCCAGACAGTCCTGGACGGTCCCTAATGAGCAGTTCTTC. This chain uses TRBV11-1 with TRBJ2-1; maybe TRBD1 (5 bases). Trimming cost V 5 bases and J 7 bases, with 24 bases left between them. Germline CDR1 reads SGHAT; CDR2 reads FQDESV (reference sequence). This CDR3 spans 17 amino acids.

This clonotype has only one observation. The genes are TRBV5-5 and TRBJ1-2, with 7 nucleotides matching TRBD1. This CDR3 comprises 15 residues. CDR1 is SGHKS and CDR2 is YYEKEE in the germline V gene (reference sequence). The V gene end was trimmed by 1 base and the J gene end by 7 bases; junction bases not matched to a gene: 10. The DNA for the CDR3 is TGTGCCAGCAGCTTGTACCAGGGGGACGCGTTTGGCTACACCTTC. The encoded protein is CASSLYQGDAFGYTF.